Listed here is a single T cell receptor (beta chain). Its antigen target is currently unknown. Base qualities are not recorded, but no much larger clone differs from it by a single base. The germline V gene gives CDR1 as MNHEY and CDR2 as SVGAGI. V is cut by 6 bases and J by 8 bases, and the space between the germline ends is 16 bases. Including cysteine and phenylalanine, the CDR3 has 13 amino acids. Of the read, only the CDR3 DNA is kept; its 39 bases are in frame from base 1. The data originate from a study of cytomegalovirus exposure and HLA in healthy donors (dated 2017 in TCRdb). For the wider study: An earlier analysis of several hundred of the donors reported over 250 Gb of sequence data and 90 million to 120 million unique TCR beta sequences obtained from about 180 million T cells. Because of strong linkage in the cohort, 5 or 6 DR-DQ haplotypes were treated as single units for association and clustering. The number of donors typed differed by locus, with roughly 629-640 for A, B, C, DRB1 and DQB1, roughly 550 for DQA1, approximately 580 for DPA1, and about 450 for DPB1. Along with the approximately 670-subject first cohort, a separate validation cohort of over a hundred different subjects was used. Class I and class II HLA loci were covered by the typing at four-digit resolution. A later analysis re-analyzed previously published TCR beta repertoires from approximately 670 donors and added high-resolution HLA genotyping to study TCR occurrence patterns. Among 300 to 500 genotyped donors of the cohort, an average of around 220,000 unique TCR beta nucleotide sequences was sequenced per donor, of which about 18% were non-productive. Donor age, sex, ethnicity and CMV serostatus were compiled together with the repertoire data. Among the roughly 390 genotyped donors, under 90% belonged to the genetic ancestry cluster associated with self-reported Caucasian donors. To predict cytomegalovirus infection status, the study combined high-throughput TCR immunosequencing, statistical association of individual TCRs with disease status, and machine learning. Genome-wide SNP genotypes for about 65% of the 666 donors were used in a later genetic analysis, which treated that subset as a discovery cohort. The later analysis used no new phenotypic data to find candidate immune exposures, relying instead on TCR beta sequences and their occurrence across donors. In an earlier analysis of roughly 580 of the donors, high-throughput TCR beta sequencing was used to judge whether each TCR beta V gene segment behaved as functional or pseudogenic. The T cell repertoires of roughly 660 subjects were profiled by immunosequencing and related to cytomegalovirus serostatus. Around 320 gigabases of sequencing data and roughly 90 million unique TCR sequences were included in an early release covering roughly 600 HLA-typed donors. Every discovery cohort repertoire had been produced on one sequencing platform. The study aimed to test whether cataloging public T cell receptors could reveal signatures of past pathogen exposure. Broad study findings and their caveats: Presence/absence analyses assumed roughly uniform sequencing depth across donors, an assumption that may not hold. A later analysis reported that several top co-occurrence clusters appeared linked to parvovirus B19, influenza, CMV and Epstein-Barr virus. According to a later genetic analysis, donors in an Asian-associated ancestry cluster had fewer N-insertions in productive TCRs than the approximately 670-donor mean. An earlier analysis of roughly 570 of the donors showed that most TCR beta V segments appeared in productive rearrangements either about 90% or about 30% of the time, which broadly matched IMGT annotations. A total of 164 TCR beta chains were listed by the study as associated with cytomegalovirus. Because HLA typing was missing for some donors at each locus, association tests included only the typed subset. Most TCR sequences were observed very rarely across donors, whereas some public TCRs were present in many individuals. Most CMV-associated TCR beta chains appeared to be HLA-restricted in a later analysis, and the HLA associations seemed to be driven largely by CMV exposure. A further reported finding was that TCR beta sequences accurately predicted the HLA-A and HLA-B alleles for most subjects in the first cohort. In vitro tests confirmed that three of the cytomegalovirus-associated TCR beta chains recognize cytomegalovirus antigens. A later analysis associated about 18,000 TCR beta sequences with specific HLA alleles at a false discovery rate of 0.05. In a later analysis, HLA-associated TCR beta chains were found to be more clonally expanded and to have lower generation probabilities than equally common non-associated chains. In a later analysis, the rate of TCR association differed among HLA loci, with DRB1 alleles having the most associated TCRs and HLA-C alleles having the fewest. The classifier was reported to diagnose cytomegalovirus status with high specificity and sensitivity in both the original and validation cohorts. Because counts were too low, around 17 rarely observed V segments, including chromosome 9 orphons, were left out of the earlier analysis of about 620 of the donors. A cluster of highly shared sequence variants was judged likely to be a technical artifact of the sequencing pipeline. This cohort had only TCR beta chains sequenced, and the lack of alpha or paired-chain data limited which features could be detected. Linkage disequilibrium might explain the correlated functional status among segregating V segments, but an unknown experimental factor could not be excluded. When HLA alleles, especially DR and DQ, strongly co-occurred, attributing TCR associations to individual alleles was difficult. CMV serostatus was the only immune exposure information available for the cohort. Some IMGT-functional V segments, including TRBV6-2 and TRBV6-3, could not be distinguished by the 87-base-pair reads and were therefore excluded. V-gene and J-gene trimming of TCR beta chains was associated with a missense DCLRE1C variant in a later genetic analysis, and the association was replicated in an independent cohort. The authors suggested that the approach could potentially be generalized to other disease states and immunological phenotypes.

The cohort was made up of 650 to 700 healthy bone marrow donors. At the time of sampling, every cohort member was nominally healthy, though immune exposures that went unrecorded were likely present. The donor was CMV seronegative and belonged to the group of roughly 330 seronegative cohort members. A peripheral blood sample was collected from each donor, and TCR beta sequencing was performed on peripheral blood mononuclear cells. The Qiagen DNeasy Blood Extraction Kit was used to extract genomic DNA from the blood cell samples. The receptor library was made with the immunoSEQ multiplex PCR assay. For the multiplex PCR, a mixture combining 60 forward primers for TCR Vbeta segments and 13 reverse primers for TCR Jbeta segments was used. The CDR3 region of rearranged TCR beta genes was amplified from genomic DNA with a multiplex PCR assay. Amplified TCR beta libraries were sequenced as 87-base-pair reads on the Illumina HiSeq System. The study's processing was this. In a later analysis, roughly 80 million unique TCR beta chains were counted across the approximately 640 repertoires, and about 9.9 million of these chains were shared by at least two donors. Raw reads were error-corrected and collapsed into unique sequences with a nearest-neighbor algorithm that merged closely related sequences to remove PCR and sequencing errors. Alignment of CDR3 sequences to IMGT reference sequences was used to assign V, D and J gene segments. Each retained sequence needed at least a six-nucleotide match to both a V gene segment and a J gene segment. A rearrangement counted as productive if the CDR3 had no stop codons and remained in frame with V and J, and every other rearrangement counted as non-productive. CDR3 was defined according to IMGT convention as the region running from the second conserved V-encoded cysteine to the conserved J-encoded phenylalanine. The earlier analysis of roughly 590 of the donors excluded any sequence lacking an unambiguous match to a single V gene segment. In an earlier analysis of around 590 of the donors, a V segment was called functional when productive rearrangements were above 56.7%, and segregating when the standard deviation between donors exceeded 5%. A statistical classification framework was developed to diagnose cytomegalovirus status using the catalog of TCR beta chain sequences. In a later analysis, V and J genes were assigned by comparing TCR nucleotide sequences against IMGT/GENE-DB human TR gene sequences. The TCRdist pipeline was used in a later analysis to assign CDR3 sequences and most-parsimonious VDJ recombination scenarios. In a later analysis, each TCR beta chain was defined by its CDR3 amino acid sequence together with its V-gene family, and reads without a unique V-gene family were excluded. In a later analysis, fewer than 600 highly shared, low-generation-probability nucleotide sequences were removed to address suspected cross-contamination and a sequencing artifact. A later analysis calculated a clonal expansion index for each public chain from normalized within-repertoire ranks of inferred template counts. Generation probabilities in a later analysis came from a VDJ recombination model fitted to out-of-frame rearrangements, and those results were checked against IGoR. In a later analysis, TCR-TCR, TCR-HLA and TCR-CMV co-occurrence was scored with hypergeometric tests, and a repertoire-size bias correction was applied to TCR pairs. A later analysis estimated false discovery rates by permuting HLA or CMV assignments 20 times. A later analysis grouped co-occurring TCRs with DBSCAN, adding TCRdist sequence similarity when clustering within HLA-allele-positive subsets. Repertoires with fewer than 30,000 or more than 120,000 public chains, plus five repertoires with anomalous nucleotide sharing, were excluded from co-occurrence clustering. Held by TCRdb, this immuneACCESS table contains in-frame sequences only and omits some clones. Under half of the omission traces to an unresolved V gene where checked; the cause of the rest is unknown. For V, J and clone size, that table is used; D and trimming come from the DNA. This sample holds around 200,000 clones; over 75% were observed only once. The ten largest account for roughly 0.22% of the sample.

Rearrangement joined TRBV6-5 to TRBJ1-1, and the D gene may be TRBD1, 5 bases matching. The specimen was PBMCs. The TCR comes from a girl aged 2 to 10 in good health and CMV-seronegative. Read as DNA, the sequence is TGTGCCAGCAGGCGGGACTTTCAGCCCGAAGCTTTCTTT. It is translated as CASRRDFQPEAFF.